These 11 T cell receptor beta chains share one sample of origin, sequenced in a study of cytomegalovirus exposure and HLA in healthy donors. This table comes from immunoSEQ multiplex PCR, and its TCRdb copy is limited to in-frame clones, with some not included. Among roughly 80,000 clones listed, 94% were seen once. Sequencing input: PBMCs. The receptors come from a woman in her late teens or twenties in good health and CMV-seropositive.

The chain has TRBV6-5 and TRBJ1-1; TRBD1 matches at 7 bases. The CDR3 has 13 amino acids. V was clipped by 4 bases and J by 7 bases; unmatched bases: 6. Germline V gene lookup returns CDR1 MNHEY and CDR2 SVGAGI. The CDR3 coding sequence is TGTGCCAGCAGTTCCTTAGGACAGGTTGAAGCTTTCTTT. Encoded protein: CASSSLGQVEAFF.

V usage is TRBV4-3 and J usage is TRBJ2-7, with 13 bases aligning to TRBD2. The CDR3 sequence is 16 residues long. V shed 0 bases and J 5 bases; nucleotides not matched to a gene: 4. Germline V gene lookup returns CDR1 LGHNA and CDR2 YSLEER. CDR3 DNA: TGCGCCAGCAGCCAAGATGGGACTAGCGGGGCGAACGAGCAGTACTTC. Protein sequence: CASSQDGTSGANEQYF.

The CDR3 sequence: CASSMGQGADLTDTQYF. The CDR3 coding sequence is TGTGCCAGCAGCATGGGACAGGGGGCGGACCTCACAGATACGCAGTATTTT. The V gene is TRBV9, the J gene TRBJ2-3, with 12 bases aligning to TRBD1. The CDR3 covers 17 residues. Per germline, CDR1 SGDLS and CDR2 YYNGEE. V lost 4 bases to trimming and J lost 2 bases; unmatched junction nucleotides: 8.

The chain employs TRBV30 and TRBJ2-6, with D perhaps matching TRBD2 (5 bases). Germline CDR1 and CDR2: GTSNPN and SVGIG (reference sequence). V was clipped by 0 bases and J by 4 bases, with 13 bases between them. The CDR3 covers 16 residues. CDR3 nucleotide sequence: TGTGCCTGGAGTGTCGAACTAGTGTCCGGGGCCAACGTCCTGACTTTC. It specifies CAWSVELVSGANVLTF.

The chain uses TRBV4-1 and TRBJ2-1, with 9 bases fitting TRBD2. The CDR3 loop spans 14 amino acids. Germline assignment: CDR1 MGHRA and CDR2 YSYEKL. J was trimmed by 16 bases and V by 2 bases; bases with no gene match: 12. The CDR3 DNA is TGCGCCAGCAGCCAACTTGCGGGAGGGCCCCACGGATTCTTC. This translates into CASSQLAGGPHGFF.

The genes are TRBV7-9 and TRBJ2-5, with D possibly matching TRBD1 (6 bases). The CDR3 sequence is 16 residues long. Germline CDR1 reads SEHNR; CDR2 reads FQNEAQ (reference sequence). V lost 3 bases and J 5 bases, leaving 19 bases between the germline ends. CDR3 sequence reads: CASSFLLPGDGETQYF. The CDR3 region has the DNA TGTGCCAGCAGCTTCCTATTACCAGGGGACGGGGAGACCCAGTACTTC.

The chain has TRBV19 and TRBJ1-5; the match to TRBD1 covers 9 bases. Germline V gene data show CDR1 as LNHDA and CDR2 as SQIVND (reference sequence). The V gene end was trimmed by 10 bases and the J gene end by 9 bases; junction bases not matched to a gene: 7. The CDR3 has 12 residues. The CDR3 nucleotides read TGTGCCACCGATACAGGGGGCTTGCCCCAGCATTTT. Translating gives CATDTGGLPQHF.

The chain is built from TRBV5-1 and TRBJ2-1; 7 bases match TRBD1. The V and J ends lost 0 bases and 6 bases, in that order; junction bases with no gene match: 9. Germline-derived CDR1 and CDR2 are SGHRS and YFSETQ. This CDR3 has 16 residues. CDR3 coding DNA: TGCGCCAGCAGCTTGGTGGGGGACAGCGCCCCCAATGAGCAGTTCTTC. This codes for CASSLVGDSAPNEQFF.

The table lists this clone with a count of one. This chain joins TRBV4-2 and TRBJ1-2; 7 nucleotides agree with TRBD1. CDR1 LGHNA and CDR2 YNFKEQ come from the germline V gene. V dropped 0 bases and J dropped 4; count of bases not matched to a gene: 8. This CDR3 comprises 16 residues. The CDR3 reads CASSQDLSGQTYGYTF. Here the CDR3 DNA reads TGTGCCAGCAGCCAAGATCTATCGGGACAGACCTATGGCTACACCTTC.

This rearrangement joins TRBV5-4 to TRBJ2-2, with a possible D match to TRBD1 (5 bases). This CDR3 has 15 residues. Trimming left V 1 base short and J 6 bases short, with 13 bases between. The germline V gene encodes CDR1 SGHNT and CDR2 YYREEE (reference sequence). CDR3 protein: CASSLYQGAAGELFF. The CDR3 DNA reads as TGTGCCAGCAGCTTGTATCAGGGCGCCGCCGGGGAGCTGTTTTTT.

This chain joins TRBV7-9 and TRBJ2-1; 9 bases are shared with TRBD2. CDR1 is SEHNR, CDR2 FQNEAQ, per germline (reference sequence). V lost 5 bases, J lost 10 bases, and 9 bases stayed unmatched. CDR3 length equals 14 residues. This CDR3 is CASSLGTSPGEQFF. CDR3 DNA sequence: TGTGCCAGCAGCCTAGGGACTAGCCCGGGCGAGCAGTTCTTC.